A selection of T cell receptor beta chains follows, all from one sample in a study of T cell repertoires in cytomegalovirus infection. These TCRs' antigens remain unknown. MiXCR was run by TCRdb on the reads, yielding one entry per CDR3 protein. Among hundreds of thousands of distinct CDR3 sequences listed, roughly 42% were seen once. The sample in question was cultured PBMCs, obtained from culture after CMV antigen stimulation. The source of these receptors is a human donor in good health (CMV status not recorded). Some clones in this sample may be carry-over from other donors' samples. Each CDR3 is given with its conserved first and last residue. A D gene is named only where the DNA matches it firmly. Clone size is stated in some rows and not others, as once, few, many or a class when expanded.

V gene	clone size	D gene	J gene	CDR3 DNA	CDR3 protein
TRBV7-6	few	TRBD2	TRBJ2-7	TGTGCCAGCAGCTTAATGCGGGAGGGCCTTTCCTACGAGCAGTACTTC	CASSLMREGLSYEQYF
TRBV7-2	NA	NA	TRBJ1-1	TGTGCCAGCAGCTTACCGGTTCCGCTTGTGAACACTGAAGCTTTCTTT	CASSLPVPLVNTEAFF
TRBV7-8	NA	TRBD1	TRBJ2-5	TGTGCCAGCAGCACCAGACAGGGTATAGGGGAGACCCAGTACTTC	CASSTRQGIGETQYF
TRBV19	NA	TRBD2	TRBJ2-7	TGTGCCAGTAGTACAGCGGGACCGATCGGCGAGCAGTACTTC	CASSTAGPIGEQYF
TRBV28	few	TRBD2	TRBJ2-3	TGTGCCAGCAGTTTAACCAGCGGGGGGTTCACAGATACGCAGTATTTT	CASSLTSGGFTDTQYF
TRBV6-1	NA	NA	TRBJ1-1	TGTGCCAGCAGTGAAGTGGGGCTACTATTGAACACTGAAGCTTTCTTT	CASSEVGLLLNTEAFF
TRBV7-8	NA	NA	TRBJ2-5	TGTGCCAGCAGCTCCCGGGCGGGGCGGATGCGGACCCAGTACTTC	CASSSRAGRMRTQYF
TRBV7-6	few	NA	TRBJ2-2	TGTGCCAGCAGCCAGGGACTTATTGACGCGAACACCGGGGAGCTGTTTTTT	CASSQGLIDANTGELFF
TRBV6-5	few	NA	TRBJ2-6	TGTGCCAGCTATAGGGTCCAGACGTTCTCTGGGGCCAACGTCCTGACTTTC	CASYRVQTFSGANVLTF
TRBV19	NA	TRBD1	TRBJ1-3	TGTGCCAGTACCCCGGGACAGGGAAACACCATATATTTT	CASTPGQGNTIYF
TRBV6-1	few	NA	TRBJ1-6	TGTGCCAGCAGTTATTCCGGGAACAGGGTAACGAATTCACCCCTCCACTTT	CASSYSGNRVTNSPLHF
TRBV10-3	NA	NA	TRBJ2-5	TGTGCCATCAGTGACAGGGTGGAGGAGACCCAGTACTTC	CAISDRVEETQYF
TRBV6-6	few	NA	TRBJ2-7	TGTGCCAGCAGTTACTCGCGGGGTAACGAGCAGTACTTC	CASSYSRGNEQYF